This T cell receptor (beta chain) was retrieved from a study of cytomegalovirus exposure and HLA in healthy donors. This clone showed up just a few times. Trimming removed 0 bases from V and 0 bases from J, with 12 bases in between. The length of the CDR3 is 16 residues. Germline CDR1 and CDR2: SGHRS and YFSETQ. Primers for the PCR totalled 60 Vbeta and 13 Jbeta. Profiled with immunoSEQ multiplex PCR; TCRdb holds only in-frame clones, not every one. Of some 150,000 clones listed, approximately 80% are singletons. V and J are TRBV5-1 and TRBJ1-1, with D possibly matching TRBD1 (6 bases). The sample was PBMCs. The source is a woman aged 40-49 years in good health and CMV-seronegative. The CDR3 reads CASSLEAGDLNTEAFF. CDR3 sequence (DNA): TGCGCCAGCAGCTTGGAGGCAGGGGATTTGAACACTGAAGCTTTCTTT. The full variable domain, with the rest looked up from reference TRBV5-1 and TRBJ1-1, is KAGVTQTPRYLIKTRGQQVTLSCSPISGHRSVSWYQQTPGQGLQFLFEYFSETQRNKGNFPGRFSGRQFSNSRSEMNVSTLELGDSALYLCASSLEAGDLNTEAFFGQGTRLTVV.